This entry concerns a single TCR beta chain. Its antigen is unidentified. This sample is part of a study of shared clonotypes between healthy human individuals. The naive CD8 subset, CD45RO-negative cells positively selected for CCR7, excluded terminally differentiated effector memory CD45RA+ cells. Donation came from healthy HIV-negative adults that had no recent acute infections or vaccinations. Trimming took 3 bases from V and 0 from J, leaving 14 bases between them. CDR3 length: 17 residues. CDR1 is MDHEN, CDR2 SYDVKM, per germline. TCRdb's table, derived via immunoSEQ multiplex PCR, lists solely in-frame clones and lacks some. The sample comprises 560,000 or so clones, roughly 96% of which are singletons, and less than 0.13% rests with the top ten. Overall study findings and caveats: In general, naive subsets displayed greater estimated richness than memory subsets did. The generation probabilities recorded for non-shared clonotypes fell below those of clonotypes shared by all four donors. For sorted subsets, rarefaction showed incomplete sequencing despite large depth.

The sample consisted of naive CD8+ T cells sorted from blood. The V call is TRBV28, the J call TRBJ2-2; D is perhaps TRBD1 (6 bases). This TCR was sampled from a woman aged 30 to 39 in good health. The CDR3 reads CASSLVRTASNTGELFF. The DNA for the CDR3 is TGTGCCAGCAGTTTGGTTCGGACAGCTTCGAACACCGGGGAGCTGTTTTTT.